Listed below are T cell receptor beta chains from one sample, sequenced in a study of cytomegalovirus exposure and HLA in healthy donors. Profiling relied on immunoSEQ multiplex PCR, and the TCRdb table lists in-frame clones only, not all of them. The data hold about 140,000 clones, with approximately 70% observed a single time. Material: PBMCs. Receptor source: a young woman in good health and CMV-seronegative. Each CDR3 is given with its conserved first and last residue. D genes are given only for firm matches. Only part of the rows carry a size: once, few, many, or a class if the clone is expanded.

clone size: -
D gene: TRBD2
V gene: TRBV5-4
J gene: TRBJ2-5
CDR3 protein: CASSSTSVKETQYF
CDR3 DNA: TGTGCCAGCAGTTCCACTAGCGTTAAGGAGACCCAGTACTTC

clone size: few
D gene: -
V gene: TRBV6-5
J gene: TRBJ1-1
CDR3 protein: CASSYSRQGQAFF
CDR3 DNA: TGTGCCAGCAGTTACTCGAGGCAGGGGCAAGCTTTCTTT

clone size: few
D gene: TRBD1
V gene: TRBV5-3
J gene: TRBJ2-7
CDR3 protein: CARSLHHQTGTTYEQYF
CDR3 DNA: TGTGCCAGAAGCTTACACCATCAGACAGGGACCACCTACGAGCAGTACTTC

clone size: -
D gene: -
V gene: TRBV6-5
J gene: TRBJ1-5
CDR3 protein: CASRIVIEGQPQHF
CDR3 DNA: TGTGCCAGCAGAATCGTCATCGAGGGTCAGCCCCAGCATTTT

clone size: -
D gene: -
V gene: TRBV6-5
J gene: TRBJ2-6
CDR3 protein: CASSYLGALGANVLTF
CDR3 DNA: TGTGCCAGCAGTTACCTGGGGGCTCTCGGGGCCAACGTCCTGACTTTC

clone size: -
D gene: TRBD1
V gene: TRBV19
J gene: TRBJ2-3
CDR3 protein: CASTRRGLIDTQYF
CDR3 DNA: TGTGCCAGTACACGCAGGGGGCTGATAGATACGCAGTATTTT

clone size: -
D gene: -
V gene: TRBV9
J gene: TRBJ2-1
CDR3 protein: CASSVGGRQGSEQFF
CDR3 DNA: TGTGCCAGCAGCGTAGGGGGGAGGCAGGGAAGTGAGCAGTTCTTC

clone size: few
D gene: TRBD1
V gene: TRBV28
J gene: TRBJ2-7
CDR3 protein: CASSLTGQVYYEQYF
CDR3 DNA: TGTGCCAGCAGTTTGACGGGACAGGTGTACTACGAGCAGTACTTC

clone size: few
D gene: -
V gene: TRBV7-2
J gene: TRBJ1-6
CDR3 protein: CASSLQGSDNSPLHF
CDR3 DNA: TGTGCCAGCAGCTTGCAGGGGAGCGATAATTCACCCCTCCACTTT

clone size: -
D gene: TRBD1
V gene: TRBV7-2
J gene: TRBJ2-4
CDR3 protein: CASSFRTGKNIQYF
CDR3 DNA: TGTGCCAGCAGCTTCCGGACAGGCAAAAACATTCAGTACTTC

clone size: few
D gene: -
V gene: TRBV6-6
J gene: TRBJ2-5
CDR3 protein: CASSYKASSGTQYF
CDR3 DNA: TGTGCCAGCAGTTATAAGGCTAGCTCAGGGACCCAGTACTTC

clone size: few
D gene: -
V gene: TRBV28
J gene: TRBJ2-5
CDR3 protein: CASSLLGGPQYF
CDR3 DNA: TGTGCCAGCAGTTTGTTGGGGGGGCCCCAGTACTTC

clone size: -
D gene: TRBD1
V gene: TRBV6-1
J gene: TRBJ2-1
CDR3 protein: CASNRGGDQMFF
CDR3 DNA: TGTGCCAGCAACAGAGGGGGCGACCAAATGTTCTTC

clone size: -
D gene: -
V gene: TRBV7-3
J gene: TRBJ2-6
CDR3 protein: CASSSGSGANVLTF
CDR3 DNA: TGTGCCAGCAGCTCAGGGTCTGGGGCCAACGTCCTGACTTTC

clone size: few
D gene: -
V gene: TRBV28
J gene: TRBJ1-2
CDR3 protein: CASREQGFGYGYTF
CDR3 DNA: TGTGCCAGCAGGGAACAGGGCTTTGGCTATGGCTACACCTTC

clone size: -
D gene: TRBD1
V gene: TRBV5-4
J gene: TRBJ2-5
CDR3 protein: CASSLQGISGETQYF
CDR3 DNA: TGTGCCAGCAGCTTACAGGGGATTTCAGGCGAGACCCAGTACTTC

clone size: -
D gene: -
V gene: TRBV4-2
J gene: TRBJ2-1
CDR3 protein: CASSPFTGNEQFF
CDR3 DNA: TGTGCCAGCAGCCCCTTTACAGGTAACGAGCAGTTCTTC

clone size: once
D gene: TRBD1
V gene: TRBV6-1
J gene: TRBJ1-4
CDR3 protein: CASSHLGTGQKLFF
CDR3 DNA: TGTGCCAGCAGTCACTTAGGGACAGGGCAGAAACTGTTTTTT

clone size: -
D gene: -
V gene: TRBV28
J gene: TRBJ1-3
CDR3 protein: CAGCRGYSGNTIYF
CDR3 DNA: TGTGCCGGCTGTAGGGGATACTCTGGAAACACCATATATTTT

clone size: -
D gene: -
V gene: TRBV6-1
J gene: TRBJ1-1
CDR3 protein: CATPISDSMNTEAFF
CDR3 DNA: TGTGCCACGCCGATCTCGGACAGCATGAACACTGAAGCTTTCTTT

clone size: -
D gene: TRBD1
V gene: TRBV7-9
J gene: TRBJ1-3
CDR3 protein: CASSLDRGNTIYF
CDR3 DNA: TGTGCCAGCAGCTTGGACAGGGGAAACACCATATATTTT

clone size: -
D gene: TRBD1
V gene: TRBV6-5
J gene: TRBJ2-3
CDR3 protein: CASSSPRQGAQDTQYF
CDR3 DNA: TGTGCCAGCAGTTCTCCCAGACAGGGGGCGCAGGATACGCAGTATTTT